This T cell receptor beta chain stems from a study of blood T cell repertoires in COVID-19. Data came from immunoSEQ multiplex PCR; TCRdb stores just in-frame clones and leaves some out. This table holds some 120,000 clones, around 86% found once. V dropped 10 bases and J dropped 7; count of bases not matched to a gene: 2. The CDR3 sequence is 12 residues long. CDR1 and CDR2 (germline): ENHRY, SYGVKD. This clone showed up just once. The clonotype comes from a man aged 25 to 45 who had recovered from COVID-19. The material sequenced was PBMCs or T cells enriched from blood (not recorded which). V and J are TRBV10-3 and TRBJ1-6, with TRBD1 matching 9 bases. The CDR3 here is CATGQGNSPLHF. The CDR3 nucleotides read TGTGCCACGGGACAGGGAAATTCACCCCTCCACTTT.